This entry concerns a single TCR beta chain. Its antigen remains undetermined. The record has no base qualities; no much larger clone is one base away. The sample originates from a study of T cell responses to AZD1222 COVID-19 vaccine (dated by TCRdb to about 2021). Background for the entire study: TCR sequencing was performed for roughly 240 trial participants, of whom about 200 were given two doses of AZD1222 and some 26 were given two doses of MenACWY control vaccine. Trial participants were enrolled into age subgroups of 18-55, 56-69 and 70-plus years, which contained about 150, 28 and 57 TCR-sequenced participants, respectively. General study outcomes and caveats: In the small 56-69-year group, the increase in depth fell short of significance, most likely because of low power. Most participants were white British and females outnumbered males, and the authors suggested that clonal diversity may have been underestimated. Epitopes outside the regions mutated in the B.1.351 and B.1.1.7 variants were reportedly recognized by nearly half of the unique spike-specific TCRs. The vaccine-associated CD4 TCRs covered the entire spike protein, and the dominant responses fell in regions 160-218 and 743-854. No day 14 peak-response samples were available, so repertoires were characterized only after the peak T cell response. Conclusions about previously exposed vaccinees were limited because only six AZD1222 recipients were SARS-CoV-2 seropositive at baseline. After two AZD1222 doses, both the breadth and the depth of spike-specific TCRs were significantly higher than at day 0 and than in MenACWY recipients.

The meaning of the sample's time point label: about 28 days (+/-7) after the second vaccine dose. AZD1222 recipients given second doses at about 4 weeks or at about 12 weeks were pooled, since spike-specific TCR depth and breadth were not found to differ between the two schedules. The vaccinee samples were drawn from two UK trials, COV001 and COV002, one of which was a single-blind randomized controlled phase 2/3 trial testing AZD1222 (ChAdOx1 nCoV-19) in healthy adults. For TCRbeta chain sequencing, PBMC samples from trial participants were taken at day 0 and at day 28 after the second dose. The CDR3 regions of human TCRbeta chains were analyzed by immunosequencing. The original pipeline was this. TCRs in the repertoires were matched against a reference library of SARS-CoV-2-specific TCRs that had been generated with the MIRA antigen-specificity platform. Breadth meant the fraction of unique TCRs that were SARS-CoV-2-associated, whereas depth meant the fraction of total T cells that were SARS-CoV-2-associated. Using the MIRA data, each spike-specific TCR was mapped to the spike region that the TCR reacts to and placed in a CD4 or CD8 class. Log10-transformed breadth and depth values were compared by one-way ANOVA with Sidak's multiple comparisons tests. Not all clones reach the TCRdb copy of this immuneACCESS table, which keeps in-frame sequences only. Checked studies attribute under half of the gap to unresolved V genes and leave the rest unexplained. V, J and clone size reflect that table, while D and trimming were determined from the DNA. This sample lists approximately 150,000 clones; about nine tenths were detected once. Of the sample, over 3% is held by the ten largest clones.

The clonotype originates from an adult who received the AZD1222 COVID-19 vaccine. The sample was peripheral blood, taken 28 days after the second AZD1222 dose.

The nucleotide sequence is TGCAGCGTGCTCGGGGAGGTAACTGAAGCTTTCTTT. This sequence encodes CSVLGEVTEAFF. The V and J segments used are TRBV29-1 and TRBJ1-1, with the D gene uncertain. The CDR1 and CDR2 encoded by the germline V gene are SQVTM and ANQGSEA. Taken from cysteine to phenylalanine, the CDR3 has 12 residues. The only DNA kept is the CDR3, 36 bases in frame from the first base. Cut back by 6 bases and 5 bases, the V and J ends lie 13 bases apart.